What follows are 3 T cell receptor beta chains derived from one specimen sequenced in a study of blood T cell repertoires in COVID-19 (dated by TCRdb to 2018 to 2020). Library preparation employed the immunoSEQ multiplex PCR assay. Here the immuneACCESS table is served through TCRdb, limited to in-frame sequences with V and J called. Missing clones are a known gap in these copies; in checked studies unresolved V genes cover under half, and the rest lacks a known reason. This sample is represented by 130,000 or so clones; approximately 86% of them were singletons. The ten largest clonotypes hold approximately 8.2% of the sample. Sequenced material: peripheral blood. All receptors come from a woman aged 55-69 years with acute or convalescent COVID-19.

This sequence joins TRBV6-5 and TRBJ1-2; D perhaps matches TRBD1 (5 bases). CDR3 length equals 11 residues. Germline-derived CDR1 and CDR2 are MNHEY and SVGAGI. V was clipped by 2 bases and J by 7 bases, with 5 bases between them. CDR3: CASSYGAGYTF. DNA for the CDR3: TGTGCCAGCAGTTACGGGGCTGGCTACACCTTC.

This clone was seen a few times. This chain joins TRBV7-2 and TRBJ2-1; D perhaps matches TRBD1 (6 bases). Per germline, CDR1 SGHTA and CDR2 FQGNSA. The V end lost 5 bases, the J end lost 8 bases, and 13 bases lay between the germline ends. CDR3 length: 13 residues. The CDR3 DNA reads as TGTGCCAGCAGCCCCGCTCCAGGGGATGAGCAGTTCTTC. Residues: CASSPAPGDEQFF.

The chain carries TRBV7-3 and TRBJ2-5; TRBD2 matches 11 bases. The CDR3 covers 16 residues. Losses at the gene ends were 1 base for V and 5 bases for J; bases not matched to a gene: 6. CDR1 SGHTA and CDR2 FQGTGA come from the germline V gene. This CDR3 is CASSLISGGAEETQYF. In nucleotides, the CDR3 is TGTGCCAGCAGCTTAATTAGCGGGGGGGCCGAGGAGACCCAGTACTTC.